The 28 T cell receptor beta chains listed next were all sequenced from one sample in a study of T cells in Graves' hyperthyroidism and ophthalmopathy. Amplification of TCR beta CDR3 regions used RNA as the template. An initial round of RT-PCR targeting the TCR CDR3 relied on the HTBI primer set. MiXCR was run by TCRdb on the multiplex PCR reads, yielding one entry per CDR3 protein. The table shows about 200,000 distinct CDR3 sequences, with under 20% occurring only once. The sample was blood. Source of these receptors: a man aged 50 to 59 with Graves' hyperthyroidism.

This clonotype was detected many times. The gene calls are TRBV2 and TRBJ2-2; D unresolved. Germline loops: CDR1 SNHLY, CDR2 FYNNEI. The CDR3 is made up of 12 amino acids. V was clipped by 7 bases and J by 7 bases, with 10 bases between them. The CDR3 sequence: CASTQVGGELFF. Written as DNA, the CDR3 is TGTGCCAGCACCCAAGTTGGCGGGGAGCTGTTTTTT.

Turning to this clonotype: A read error may explain this, as a much larger clone is one base away. The chain carries TRBV3-1 and TRBJ2-1; 9 bases line up with TRBD1. The CDR3 runs to 15 residues. Germline V gene sequence: CDR1 LGHDT, CDR2 YNNKEL (reference sequence). J lost 9 bases, V lost 3 bases, and 9 bases had no gene match. The CDR3 region is CASSHPGDRVVEQFF. CDR3 nucleotide sequence: TGTGCCAGCAGCCATCCCGGGGACAGGGTCGTTGAGCAGTTCTTC.

This clonotype was found many times. The chain employs TRBV24-1 and TRBJ2-5; 7 nucleotides agree with TRBD1. V shed 12 bases, J shed 3 bases, and the junction held 12 bases outside the gene matches. This CDR3 is 14 amino acids long. Per germline, CDR1 KGHDR and CDR2 SFDVKD. The CDR3 spells CAVSTGLGEETQYF. The DNA for the CDR3 is TGTGCCGTTTCGACAGGGCTCGGAGAAGAGACCCAGTACTTC.

This clonotype occurred many times. This chain joins TRBV12-3 or TRBV12-4 and TRBJ1-6; no clear D. The CDR3 consists of 13 residues. V dropped 3 bases and J dropped 7 bases, with 7 bases sitting between them. CDR3 in DNA: TGTGCCAGCAGTTTTTCTGAGAATTCACCCCTCCACTTT. Its protein product is CASSFSENSPLHF.

This clonotype turned up a few times. This sequence may be a read error, since a much larger clone differs from it by one base. The chain uses TRBV28 and TRBJ2-3, with D perhaps TRBD1 (6 bases). This CDR3 has 15 amino acids. CDR1 and CDR2 from the germline V gene are MDHEN and SYDVKM. In nucleotides, the CDR3 is TGTGCCGGCAGTCCCGGGACACAAAGCACAGATACGCAGTATTTT. Translated, it gives CAGSPGTQSTDTQYF.

The chain couples TRBV28 to TRBJ2-4; D gene uncertain. This CDR3 spans 13 amino acids. The ends were cut back, 3 bases at V and 4 bases at J, with 7 bases in the middle. Per germline, CDR1 MDHEN and CDR2 SYDVKM. CDR3 amino acids: CASSFWGKNIQYF. The CDR3 coding sequence is TGTGCCAGCAGTTTCTGGGGTAAAAACATTCAGTACTTC. The whole variable domain, remainder taken from reference TRBV28 and TRBJ2-4, is DVKVTQSSRYLVKRTGEKVFLECVQDMDHENMFWYRQDPGLGLRLIYFSYDVKMKEKGDIPEGYSVSREKKERFSLILESASTNQTSMYLCASSFWGKNIQYFGAGTRLSVL.

This clonotype was picked up many times. The chain links TRBV27 to TRBJ2-2; 10 nucleotides line up with TRBD2. Germline lookup yields CDR1 MNHEY and CDR2 SMNVEV (reference sequence). The V gene end was trimmed by 1 base and the J gene end by 2 bases; junction bases not matched to a gene: 7. The CDR3 is 18 amino acids. The CDR3 here is CASSLYASGSANTGELFF. CDR3 DNA sequence: TGTGCCAGCAGTTTATACGCTAGCGGGAGTGCAAACACCGGGGAGCTGTTTTTT.

The V call is TRBV15, the J call TRBJ1-4, with D maybe TRBD1 (6 bases). Germline V gene data show CDR1 as LNHNV and CDR2 as YYDKDF (reference sequence). The CDR3 runs 16 residues. V was clipped by 5 bases and J by 8 bases, with 21 bases between them. CDR3 region: CATSSQDGRGSEKLFF. The CDR3 region has the DNA TGTGCCACCAGCTCTCAGGATGGGAGGGGGAGCGAAAAACTGTTTTTT.

This clonotype occurred many times. The chain joins TRBV28 to TRBJ2-7, with D tentatively TRBD1 (5 bases). Germline V gene sequence: CDR1 MDHEN, CDR2 SYDVKM. The length of the CDR3 is 11 residues. V was shortened by 2 bases and J by 7 bases, with 6 bases between the two germline ends. Here the CDR3 reads CASSLGAEQYF. The CDR3 nucleotides read TGTGCCAGCAGTTTAGGGGCAGAGCAGTACTTC.

The V call is TRBV20-1, the J call TRBJ1-6; D call uncertain. CDR3 length equals 13 residues. The V gene lost 5 bases and the J gene lost 7 bases, with 12 bases spanning the gap. The germline V gene has CDR1 DFQATT and CDR2 SNEGSKA (reference sequence). DNA of the CDR3: TGCAGTGCTTCCGGGTCCGTAAATTCACCCCTCCACTTT. Protein sequence: CSASGSVNSPLHF.

This clonotype has a handful of counts. The chain joins TRBV4-1 to TRBJ2-1; D is unresolved. The CDR3 runs to 13 residues. Per the germline V gene, CDR1 is MGHRA and CDR2 is YSYEKL. Trimming took off 5 bases at V and 7 bases at J, with 12 bases between the two ends. As DNA, the CDR3 is TGCGCCAGCAGCGGATCCCCCTCGAATGAGCAGTTCTTC. Its protein product is CASSGSPSNEQFF.

At least ten counts were recorded for this clonotype. V usage is TRBV5-1 and J usage is TRBJ2-3; D tentatively reads TRBD1 or TRBD2 (5 bases each). From germline, CDR1 is SGHRS and CDR2 YFSETQ. This CDR3 is built from 15 residues. The ends were cut back, 4 bases at V and 6 bases at J, with 18 bases in the middle. The CDR3 DNA sequence: TGCGCCAGCAGCGGACGGGACCCCCGGGGCGATACGCAGTATTTT. It translates to CASSGRDPRGDTQYF. Full variable domain (remainder filled in from reference TRBV5-1 and TRBJ2-3): KAGVTQTPRYLIKTRGQQVTLSCSPISGHRSVSWYQQTPGQGLQFLFEYFSETQRNKGNFPGRFSGRQFSNSRSEMNVSTLELGDSALYLCASSGRDPRGDTQYFGPGTRLTVL.

This chain links TRBV20-1 with TRBJ2-7; 10 bases are a match to TRBD2. Losses at the gene ends were 2 bases for V and 2 bases for J; bases not matched to a gene: 3. Looked up from germline, CDR1 is DFQATT and CDR2 is SNEGSKA (reference sequence). This CDR3 is 14 amino acids long. Here the CDR3 reads CSARKTSGAYEQYF. The CDR3 bases are TGCAGTGCTAGAAAAACTAGCGGGGCCTACGAGCAGTACTTC.

Only a few counts were recorded for this clonotype. This sequence joins TRBV3-1 and TRBJ2-3; D ambiguous. Germline assignment: CDR1 LGHDT and CDR2 YNNKEL (reference sequence). The CDR3 is made up of 12 amino acids. V lost 2 bases, J lost 10 bases, and 10 bases lay in between. The CDR3 DNA is TGTGCCAGCAGCCAAAACACGGCCCCGCAGTATTTT. This codes for CASSQNTAPQYF.

In the case of this clonotype: Because the CDR3's place on the DNA is in doubt, the DNA is left out and the CDR3 is given as listed by TCRdb. The rearrangement joins TRBV7-3 to TRBJ1-1; the D call TRBD1 from the table was never checked on the DNA. Germline CDR1 reads SGHTA; CDR2 reads FQGTGA. The CDR3 length is 19 residues, termini included. Here the CDR3 reads CASSFYICSARQGDTEAFF.

This clonotype was seen many times. The DNA of the CDR3 is TGTGCCAGCAGTAAGACAGCGAACACTGAAGCTTTCTTT. Encoded protein: CASSKTANTEAFF. This chain links TRBV2 with TRBJ1-1; maybe TRBD1 (5 bases). V was clipped by 5 bases and J by 1 base, with 8 bases between them. The V gene's germline CDR1 is SNHLY and CDR2 FYNNEI. The CDR3 is made up of 13 amino acids.

Many counts were recorded for this clonotype. J is TRBJ2-4 and V is TRBV3-1; 8 bases match TRBD1. From germline, CDR1 is LGHDT and CDR2 YNNKEL (reference sequence). The V and J ends lost 5 bases and 8 bases, in that order; junction bases with no gene match: 5. The CDR3 is 13 amino acids. The CDR3 region has the DNA TGTGCCAGCAGCTTAGGACAGGGCTACATTCAGTACTTC. Amino acids: CASSLGQGYIQYF.

This clonotype was recorded many times. The genes are TRBV7-8 and TRBJ1-6; no clear D gene. The CDR3 runs 13 residues. Deletions cut 5 bases from V and 9 bases from J, with 11 bases between. Per the germline V gene, CDR1 is SGHVS and CDR2 is FQNEAQ. The CDR3 bases are TGTGCCAGCAGCGACAACATGGTTTCACCCCTCCACTTT. The encoded protein is CASSDNMVSPLHF. Full variable domain (outside the CDR3, taken from reference TRBV7-8 and TRBJ1-6): GAGVSQSPRYKVAKRGQDVALRCDPISGHVSLFWYQQALGQGPEFLTYFQNEAQLDKSGLPSDRFFAERPEGSVSTLKIQRTQQEDSAVYLCASSDNMVSPLHFGNGTRLTVT.

This clonotype was observed a handful of times. CDR3 DNA: TGTGCCAGCAGCTTACGGACACCCGCTAACTATGGCTACACCTTC. This translates into CASSLRTPANYGYTF. The gene calls are TRBV7-9 and TRBJ1-2; tentative D call: TRBD1 (5 bases). This CDR3 spans 15 amino acids. CDR1 and CDR2 (germline): SEHNR, FQNEAQ (reference sequence). V was pared by 2 bases and J by 0 bases, with 10 bases between. Complete variable domain (other parts from reference TRBV7-9 and TRBJ1-2): DTGVSQNPRHKITKRGQNVTFRCDPISEHNRLYWYRQTLGQGPEFLTYFQNEAQLEKSRLLSDRFSAERPKGSFSTLEIQRTEQGDSAMYLCASSLRTPANYGYTFGSGTRLTVV.

There are many counts of this clonotype. V and J are TRBV2 and TRBJ2-1, with 8 bases lining up with TRBD2. The germline gives CDR1 SNHLY, CDR2 FYNNEI. The length of the CDR3 is 13 residues. The V and J ends lost 8 bases and 10 bases, in that order; junction bases with no gene match: 10. The CDR3 region is CASGAGDKIEQFF. The CDR3 DNA is TGTGCCAGCGGAGCGGGAGACAAAATAGAGCAGTTCTTC.

This clonotype was detected many times. This chain links TRBV30 with TRBJ1-5; 8 positions match TRBD1. In germline, CDR1 is GTSNPN, CDR2 SVGIG (reference sequence). Unmatched junction bases numbered 6, after V lost 4 bases and J lost 7 bases. This CDR3 region has 13 residues. The DNA for the CDR3 is TGTGCCTGGACAGGGGGCGCTGGGCAGCCCCAGCATTTT. Translated: CAWTGGAGQPQHF.

The chain employs TRBV9 and TRBJ2-7; a possible D gene is TRBD2 (5 bases). V was cut by 4 bases and J by 6 bases, with 17 bases left in between. Germline V gives CDR1 SGDLS, CDR2 YYNGEE. This CDR3 has 14 amino acids. The CDR3 spells CASSPDLAIPEQYF. The CDR3, as DNA: TGTGCCAGCAGCCCCGACCTAGCTATTCCCGAGCAGTACTTC. Supplemented by reference TRBV9 and TRBJ2-7, the full variable domain reads DSGVTQTPKHLITATGQRVTLRCSPRSGDLSVYWYQQSLDQGLQFLIQYYNGEERAKGNILERFSAQQFPDLHSELNLSSLELGDSALYFCASSPDLAIPEQYFGPGTRLTVT.

This clonotype was seen more than once but under ten times. The rearrangement joins TRBV6-1 to TRBJ1-2; no definite D call. Germline CDR1 and CDR2: MNHNS and SASEGT. The V end lost 8 bases, the J end lost 6 bases, and 13 bases lay between the germline ends. The CDR3 length is 12 residues. CDR3 in amino acids: CASGGSIHGYTF. In DNA form, the CDR3 reads TGTGCCAGCGGCGGCAGTATCCATGGCTACACCTTC.

J is TRBJ2-7 and V is TRBV7-6; D is perhaps TRBD1 (6 bases). The CDR3 has 15 amino acids. V lost 4 bases to trimming and J lost 3 bases, with 16 bases between them. CDR1 and CDR2 from the germline V gene are SGHVS and FNYEAQ. In nucleotides, the CDR3 is TGTGCCAGCAGCTCTCGACAGGACGGCGTCTACGAGCAGTACTTC. Translating it yields CASSSRQDGVYEQYF.

The chain employs TRBV20-1 and TRBJ2-3; weak D call: TRBD2 (12 bases). The CDR3 runs 19 residues. CDR1 DFQATT and CDR2 SNEGSKA come from the germline V gene (reference sequence). Trimming removed 5 bases at V and 3 bases at J, with 30 bases between. The CDR3 reads CSAWDRGVLAGGLTDTQYF. CDR3 in DNA: TGCAGTGCTTGGGACAGGGGGGTGCTAGCGGGAGGGTTGACAGATACGCAGTATTTT.

A remark on this clonotype: A read error is possible here, since a much larger clone lies one base away. The chain employs TRBV3-1 and TRBJ2-2; 12 bases map to TRBD1. Germline CDR1 LGHDT, CDR2 YNNKEL (reference sequence). CDR3 length: 18 residues. The CDR3 region is CASSQDGGQGANTRELFF. The DNA of the CDR3 is TGTGCCAGCAGCCAAGATGGGGGACAGGGGGCGAACACCAGGGAGCTGTTTTTT. The full variable domain, its missing parts supplied by reference TRBV3-1 and TRBJ2-2, is DTAVSQTPKYLVTQMGNDKSIKCEQNLGHDTMYWYKQDSKKFLKIMFSYNNKELIINETVPNRFSPKSPDKAHLNLHINSLELGDSAVYFCASSQDGGQGANTRELFFGEGSRLTVL.

Of note for this clonotype: A much larger clone lies one base from this, so it may be a read error. The chain employs TRBV5-1 and TRBJ1-1; perhaps TRBD1 as D (5 bases). V lost 6 bases, J lost 6 bases, and 21 bases lay in between. CDR1 SGHRS and CDR2 YFSETQ come from the germline V gene. This CDR3 has 15 residues. CDR3 DNA: TGCGCCAGCACCCCGACGGGTTGGGACGACGCTGAAGCTTTCTTT. It is translated as CASTPTGWDDAEAFF.

The J gene is TRBJ2-1, the V gene TRBV9; 9 bases match TRBD2. V gave up 0 bases and J gave up 8 bases; unmatched junction bases: 9. CDR3 length: 16 amino acids. Germline loops: CDR1 SGDLS, CDR2 YYNGEE. Here the CDR3 DNA reads TGTGCCAGCAGCGTAGTAGGAGCGGGAGGATCAGATGAGCAGTTCTTC. Amino acids: CASSVVGAGGSDEQFF.